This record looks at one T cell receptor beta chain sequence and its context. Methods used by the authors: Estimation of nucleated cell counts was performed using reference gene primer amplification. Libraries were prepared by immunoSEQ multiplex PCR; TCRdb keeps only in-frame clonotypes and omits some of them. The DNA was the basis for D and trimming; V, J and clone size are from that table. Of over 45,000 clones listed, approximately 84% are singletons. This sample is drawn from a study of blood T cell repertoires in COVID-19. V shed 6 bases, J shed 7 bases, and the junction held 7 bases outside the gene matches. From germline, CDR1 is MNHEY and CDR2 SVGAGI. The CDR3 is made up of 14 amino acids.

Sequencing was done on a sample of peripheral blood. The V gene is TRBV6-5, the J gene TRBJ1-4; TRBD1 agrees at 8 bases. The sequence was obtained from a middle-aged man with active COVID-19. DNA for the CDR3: TGTGCCAGCAGCGTAGACAGGGGATCTGAAAAACTGTTTTTT. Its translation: CASSVDRGSEKLFF.